This T cell receptor beta chain emerged from a study of regulatory T cells in long-lasting Graves disease. On the study more broadly: Freshly diagnosed Graves' patients had used antithyroid drugs for under 3 months.

Construction of TCR beta libraries relied on iRepertoire HTBI primers and on Arm-PCR targeting CDR3 regions. TCRdb reprocessed the multiplex PCR reads via MiXCR and lists one record per CDR3 protein. The sample comprises 530,000 or so distinct CDR3 sequences, roughly 15% of which are singletons, and 12% rests with the top ten. The length of the CDR3 is 14 residues. The V end lost 1 base, the J end lost 3 bases, and 6 bases lay between the germline ends. The germline V gene has CDR1 MNHNS and CDR2 SASEGT. Indicated time point: newly diagnosed GD, antithyroid drugs for less than 3 months. TCR sequences were obtained from RNA taken from PBMCs. Nine milliliters of peripheral blood went into EDTA tubes. The sample holds a few counts of this clonotype. This same sample was also taken into another study, of T cells in Graves' hyperthyroidism and ophthalmopathy.

This sequence was found in a man aged 18 to 30 with Graves disease. The specimen comprised peripheral blood mononuclear cells (PBMCs), sampled at new diagnosis, from a patient treated with antithyroid drugs. The chain has TRBV6-1 and TRBJ1-4; possible D gene TRBD1, 5 bases. The CDR3, as DNA: TGTGCCAGCAGTGAAGGGGGGTCTAATGAAAAACTGTTTTTT. Translation gives CASSEGGSNEKLFF.